This TCR beta chain was observed in a study of cytomegalovirus exposure and HLA in healthy donors (dated by TCRdb to about 2017). Study-wide context: In an earlier analysis of some 550 of the donors, under 300 Gb of sequence data and 95 million to 130 million unique TCR beta sequences from about 180 million T cells were reported. Roughly 300 gigabases of sequencing data and approximately 85 million unique TCR sequences were included in an early release covering about 700 HLA-typed donors. Of the approximately 400 genotyped donors, approximately 83% fell in the genetic ancestry cluster associated with self-reported Caucasian donors. The study was designed to test whether signatures of past pathogen exposure could be identified by cataloging public T cell receptors. The T cell repertoires of around 670 subjects were profiled by immunosequencing and related to cytomegalovirus serostatus. Along with the approximately 670-subject first cohort, a separate validation cohort of over a hundred different subjects was used. The study combined high-throughput TCR immunosequencing, statistical association of individual TCRs with disease status, and machine learning to predict cytomegalovirus infection status. In a later analysis, previously published TCR beta repertoires from 600 to 850 donors were re-analyzed and high-resolution HLA genotyping was added so that TCR occurrence patterns could be studied. The later analysis used no new phenotypic data to find candidate immune exposures, relying instead on TCR beta sequences and their occurrence across donors. To decide whether each TCR beta V gene segment behaved as functional or pseudogenic, an earlier analysis of some 570 of the donors relied on high-throughput TCR beta sequencing. Donor age, sex, ethnicity and CMV serostatus were compiled alongside the repertoire data. A later genetic analysis used genome-wide SNP genotypes for about 55% of the 666 donors, treating that subset as a discovery cohort. All discovery cohort repertoires had been generated on a single sequencing platform. HLA typing included class I and class II loci at four-digit resolution. The number of typed donors differed by locus: about 629-640 for A, B, C, DRB1 and DQB1; 500 to 550 for DQA1; 606 for DPA1; and about 450 for DPB1. Because of strong linkage in the cohort, roughly five DR-DQ haplotypes were treated as single units for association and clustering. Across 398 genotyped donors of the cohort, an average of approximately 220,000 unique TCR beta nucleotide sequences per donor were sequenced, and roughly a sixth of those sequences were non-productive. Broad study findings and their caveats: Broadly in line with IMGT annotations, most TCR beta V segments showed up in productive rearrangements about 90% or about 30% of the time in an earlier analysis of several hundred of the donors. The 87-base-pair reads could not distinguish some IMGT-functional V segments, including TRBV6-2 and TRBV6-3, so those segments were excluded. A further reported finding was that TCR beta sequences accurately predicted the HLA-A and HLA-B alleles for most subjects in the first cohort. The sequencing pipeline was judged likely to have produced a cluster of highly shared sequence variants as a technical artifact. A later analysis found that TCR association rates varied across HLA loci, with DRB1 alleles showing the most associated TCRs and HLA-C alleles the fewest. Linkage disequilibrium might explain the correlated functional status among segregating V segments, but an unknown experimental factor could not be excluded. An association between a missense DCLRE1C variant and V-gene and J-gene trimming of TCR beta chains was found in a later genetic analysis and replicated in an independent cohort. A later analysis found that most CMV-associated TCR beta chains appeared HLA-restricted, with HLA associations seemingly driven largely by CMV exposure. Because counts were too low, some 16 rarely observed V segments, including chromosome 9 orphons, were excluded from the earlier analysis of around 640 of the donors. A later analysis found that HLA-associated TCR beta chains were more clonally expanded and had lower generation probabilities than equally common non-associated chains. Strong co-occurrence of HLA alleles, especially DR and DQ, made assigning TCR associations to individual alleles difficult. The study listed 150 to 200 TCR beta chains as associated with cytomegalovirus. Three of the identified cytomegalovirus-associated TCR beta chains were confirmed in vitro to be specific for cytomegalovirus antigens. Across donors, most TCR sequences were observed very rarely, whereas some public TCRs were present in many individuals. At a false discovery rate of 0.05, a later analysis linked 16,951 TCR beta sequences to specific HLA alleles. Immune exposure information for the cohort was limited to CMV serostatus. Because some donors lacked HLA typing at each locus, the association tests relied only on the typed subset. This cohort had only TCR beta chains sequenced, and the lack of alpha or paired-chain data limited which features could be detected. The classifier was reported to diagnose cytomegalovirus status with high specificity and sensitivity in both the original and validation cohorts. Several of the top co-occurrence clusters appeared to be linked to parvovirus B19, influenza, CMV and Epstein-Barr virus, according to a later analysis. Presence/absence analyses assumed roughly uniform sequencing depth across donors, an assumption that may not hold. A later genetic analysis reported fewer N-insertions in productive TCRs among donors in an Asian-associated ancestry cluster than the roughly 700-donor mean. According to the authors, the approach could potentially be generalized to other disease states and immunological phenotypes.

From the cysteine through the phenylalanine, the CDR3 covers 14 amino acids. Only CDR3 DNA remains: 42 bases, in frame from the first base. Based on the germline V gene (reference sequence), the CDR1 and CDR2 sequences are LNHDA and SQIVND. Between the V and J ends, shortened by 5 bases and 5 bases respectively, the junction contains 15 bases. The cohort consisted of approximately 690 healthy bone marrow donors. At the time of sampling, every cohort member was nominally healthy, though immune exposures that went unrecorded were likely present. The donor tested CMV seronegative, placing the donor among the 350 or so seronegative members of the cohort. A peripheral blood sample was provided by each donor, and peripheral blood mononuclear cells were used for TCR beta sequencing. Genomic DNA was extracted from the blood cell samples with the Qiagen DNeasy Blood Extraction Kit. Concerning this clone: What this receptor recognizes is not known. Base qualities were left out, and no much larger clone turns up one base away.

The library relied on the immunoSEQ multiplex PCR assay. For the multiplex PCR, a mixture combining 60 forward primers for TCR Vbeta segments and 13 reverse primers for TCR Jbeta segments was used. A multiplex PCR assay on genomic DNA amplified the CDR3 region of rearranged TCR beta genes. Amplified TCR beta libraries were sequenced as 87-base-pair reads on the Illumina HiSeq System. For the original study's pipeline: Across the 600 to 700 repertoires, a later analysis counted 60 million to 90 million unique TCR beta chains, 9.5 million to 13 million of which were shared by at least two donors. A nearest-neighbor algorithm error-corrected the raw reads and collapsed the reads into unique sequences, merging closely related sequences to remove PCR and sequencing errors. To assign V, D and J gene segments, CDR3 sequences were aligned to IMGT reference sequences. Each retained sequence needed at least a six-nucleotide match to both a V gene segment and a J gene segment. A rearrangement counted as productive if the CDR3 had no stop codons and remained in frame with V and J, and every other rearrangement counted as non-productive. CDR3 was defined according to IMGT convention as the region running from the second conserved V-encoded cysteine to the conserved J-encoded phenylalanine. In an earlier analysis of 587 of the donors, sequences lacking an unambiguous match to a single V gene segment were excluded. In an earlier analysis of several hundred of the donors, V segments were called functional above 56.7% productive rearrangements and were called segregating when the between-donor standard deviation exceeded 5%. To diagnose cytomegalovirus status from the catalog of TCR beta chain sequences, a statistical classification framework was built. In a later analysis, TCR nucleotide sequences were compared against IMGT/GENE-DB human TR gene sequences so that V and J genes could be assigned. Using the TCRdist pipeline, a later analysis assigned CDR3 sequences along with most-parsimonious VDJ recombination scenarios. In a later analysis, each TCR beta chain was defined by its CDR3 amino acid sequence together with its V-gene family, and reads lacking a unique V-gene family were excluded. In a later analysis, some 600 highly shared, low-generation-probability nucleotide sequences were removed to address suspected cross-contamination and a sequencing artifact. For each public chain, a later analysis derived a clonal expansion index from normalized ranks of inferred template counts within each repertoire. In a later analysis, generation probabilities were computed with a VDJ recombination model fitted to out-of-frame rearrangements, and the resulting probabilities were checked against IGoR. In a later analysis, hypergeometric tests were used to score TCR-TCR, TCR-HLA and TCR-CMV co-occurrence, with a repertoire-size bias correction applied to TCR pairs. In a later analysis, false discovery rates were estimated by permuting HLA or CMV assignments 20 times. A later analysis grouped co-occurring TCRs with DBSCAN, adding TCRdist sequence similarity when clustering within HLA-allele-positive subsets. Repertoires with fewer than 30,000 or more than 120,000 public chains, plus five repertoires with anomalous nucleotide sharing, were excluded from co-occurrence clustering. TCRdb's version of the immuneACCESS table is confined to in-frame rearrangements and falls short of the full clone set. An unresolved V gene accounts for under half of the shortfall where checked; the remainder is of unknown origin. The D gene and trimming were derived from the DNA, and the V and J assignments and clone size from that table. For this sample there are about 50,000 clones; about three quarters appear just once. The ten largest make up less than 9.5% of the sample.

Recombination joined TRBV19 with TRBJ1-1; matching of 5 bases hints at TRBD1 as the D gene. The clonotype was recovered from a woman aged 50 to 60 in good health and CMV-seronegative. Sequencing was performed on PBMCs. The CDR3 protein: CASSQLRDWTEAFF. The DNA reads TGTGCCAGTAGTCAGCTCAGGGATTGGACTGAAGCTTTCTTT.